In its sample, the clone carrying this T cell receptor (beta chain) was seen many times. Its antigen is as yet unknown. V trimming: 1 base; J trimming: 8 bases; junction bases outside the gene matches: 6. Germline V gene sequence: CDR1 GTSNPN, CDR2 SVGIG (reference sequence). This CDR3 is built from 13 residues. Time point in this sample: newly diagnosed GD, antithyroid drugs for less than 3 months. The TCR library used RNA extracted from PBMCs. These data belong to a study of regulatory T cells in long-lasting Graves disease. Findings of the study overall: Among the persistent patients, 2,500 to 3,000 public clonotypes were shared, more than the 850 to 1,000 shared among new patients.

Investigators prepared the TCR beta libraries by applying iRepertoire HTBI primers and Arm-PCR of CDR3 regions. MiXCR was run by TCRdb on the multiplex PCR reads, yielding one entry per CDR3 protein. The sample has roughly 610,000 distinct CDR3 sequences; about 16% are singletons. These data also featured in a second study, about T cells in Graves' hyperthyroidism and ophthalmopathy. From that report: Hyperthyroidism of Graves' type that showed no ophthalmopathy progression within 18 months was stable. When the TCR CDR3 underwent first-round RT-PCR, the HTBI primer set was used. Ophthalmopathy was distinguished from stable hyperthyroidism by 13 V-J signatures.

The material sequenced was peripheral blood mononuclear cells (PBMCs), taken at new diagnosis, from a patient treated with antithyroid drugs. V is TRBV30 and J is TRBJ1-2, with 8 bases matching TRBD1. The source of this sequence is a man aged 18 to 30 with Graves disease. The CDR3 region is CAWSAQGAYGYTF. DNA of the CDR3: TGTGCCTGGAGTGCGCAGGGGGCATACGGCTACACCTTC.